The rows below give T cell receptor beta chains drawn from one sample of a study of T cell responses to AZD1222 COVID-19 vaccine. Repertoires were generated with immunoSEQ multiplex PCR, while TCRdb's copy carries only in-frame clones and drops some. The sample has about 120,000 clones; about 85% are singletons. Sequenced here: peripheral blood, sampled on day 0 of AZD1222 vaccination. These receptors all come from an adult in good health. Both conserved end residues are part of each CDR3. Fields, in order: clone size, D gene, J gene, V gene, CDR3 protein, CDR3 DNA. D genes are given only for firm matches. Not all rows give a size; the values are once, few, many and, for expanded clones, a class.

once TRBD2 TRBJ2-7 TRBV11-3 CASSFQAGFPYEQYF TGTGCCAGCAGCTTTCAAGCGGGGTTTCCCTACGAGCAGTACTTC
once NA TRBJ1-1 TRBV19 CASRGPQNTEAFF TGTGCCAGTAGAGGACCCCAGAACACTGAAGCTTTCTTT
NA NA TRBJ2-1 TRBV5-5 CASSTIPPRTGRDNEQFF TGTGCCAGCAGCACGATCCCCCCCCGGACAGGGAGGGACAATGAGCAGTTCTTC
NA NA TRBJ2-5 TRBV20-1 CSARKETQYF TGCAGTGCTAGAAAAGAGACCCAGTACTTC
NA TRBD1 TRBJ2-5 TRBV7-7 CASSLGTGEETQYF TGTGCCAGCAGCTTAGGGACAGGGGAAGAGACCCAGTACTTC
NA TRBD1 TRBJ2-7 TRBV7-9 CASSPPLRDRGAYEQYF TGTGCCAGCAGCCCACCTCTCCGGGACAGGGGAGCCTACGAGCAGTACTTC
NA NA TRBJ1-5 TRBV21-1 CASSKVQSSDRGLEYSNQPQHF TGTGCCAGCAGCAAAGTTCAAAGTTCGGACAGGGGTCTCGAGTATAGCAATCAGCCCCAGCATTTT
NA NA TRBJ2-7 TRBV4-2 CASSQGLTSYEQYF TGTGCCAGCAGCCAAGGGCTCACCTCCTACGAGCAGTACTTC
NA TRBD1 TRBJ2-7 TRBV10-3 CAISPVGQGGEQYF TGTGCCATCAGCCCCGTGGGACAGGGCGGCGAGCAGTACTTC
NA NA TRBJ2-3 TRBV11-3 CASSLDPYTQYF TGTGCCAGCAGCTTAGACCCCTATACGCAGTATTTT
once TRBD1 TRBJ1-5 TRBV2 CASSAGTVGQPQHF TGTGCCAGCAGCGCCGGGACAGTCGGGCAGCCCCAGCATTTT
NA NA TRBJ1-2 TRBV7-9 CASSLTSLPHYGYTF TGTGCCAGCAGCTTAACGAGTCTTCCCCACTATGGCTACACCTTC
NA NA TRBJ2-7 TRBV2 CASKPDSSYEQYF TGTGCCAGCAAACCAGACAGTTCCTACGAGCAGTACTTC
once NA TRBJ2-2 TRBV5-5 CASSQRGTTNTGELFF TGTGCCAGCAGCCAGAGGGGGACTACTAACACCGGGGAGCTGTTTTTT
NA NA TRBJ1-2 TRBV29-1 CSVGREDRGGYTF TGCAGCGTTGGCCGGGAAGATCGGGGTGGCTACACCTTC
NA NA TRBJ2-5 TRBV7-6 CASSLEGQGRETQYF TGTGCCAGCAGCTTAGAGGGCCAGGGGAGAGAGACCCAGTACTTC
NA TRBD2 TRBJ2-1 TRBV24-1 CATNHREGTYNEQFF TGTGCCACCAATCATAGGGAGGGGACCTACAATGAGCAGTTCTTC
NA NA TRBJ2-1 TRBV24-1 CATSDLTPLGYNEQFF TGTGCCACCAGTGATTTGACCCCGTTGGGATACAATGAGCAGTTCTTC
NA NA TRBJ1-3 TRBV19 CASSRGGGNTIYF TGTGCCAGTAGTCGAGGCGGTGGAAACACCATATATTTT
NA NA TRBJ1-6 TRBV2 CASSPQGHGNSPLHF TGTGCCAGCAGCCCACAGGGTCATGGGAATTCACCCCTCCACTTT
NA NA TRBJ1-4 TRBV10-3 CAISDKIPRSPTLGEKLFF TGTGCCATCAGTGATAAAATACCTCGTTCCCCCACCCTCGGGGAAAAACTGTTTTTT
NA NA TRBJ1-1 TRBV4-1 CASSHGRLNTEAFF TGCGCCAGCAGCCACGGGCGGCTGAACACTGAAGCTTTCTTT
NA TRBD2 TRBJ2-2 TRBV3-1/TRBV3-2 CASSTGLVSGELFF TGTGCCAGCAGCACGGGACTAGTGAGCGGGGAGCTGTTTTTT
NA TRBD2 TRBJ2-5 TRBV6-1 CASSESTSGALTQYF TGTGCCAGCAGTGAAAGTACTAGCGGGGCGCTGACCCAGTACTTC